In its sample, the clone carrying this T cell receptor beta chain was seen many times. What it binds is not known. CDR3 length equals 11 residues. Per the germline V gene, CDR1 is MNHNS and CDR2 is SASEGT. Trimming removed 6 bases at V and 8 bases at J, with 10 bases between. Using RNA transcripts as the source, TCR beta CDR3 regions were amplified. HTBI primers were the set used in a first-round RT-PCR of the TCR CDR3. MiXCR, run by TCRdb on the multiplex PCR reads, gives a single entry per CDR3 protein. The data show a few hundred thousand distinct CDR3 sequences, 15% to 19% seen once. The data derive from a study of T cells in Graves' hyperthyroidism and ophthalmopathy. Notes on the study in general: A median 6.5 months before onset, the model predicted ophthalmopathy. Ophthalmopathy could be told apart from stable hyperthyroidism with a 13 V-J model.

The chain uses TRBV6-1 and TRBJ1-1, with unresolved D. The sequence was collected from a woman in her late teens or twenties with Graves' hyperthyroidism. Source material: blood. DNA of the CDR3: TGTGCCAGCAGAGGTTCTAAGGAAGCTTTCTTT. It encodes CASRGSKEAFF.